Presented here are 27 T cell receptor beta chains from one specimen sequenced in a study of beta chain features in type 1 diabetes. Reverse transcription of all isolated RNA meant that expressed TCRB transcripts were sequenced. Here immunoSEQ multiplex PCR was the method, and the copy in TCRdb shows in-frame clones only, minus some. The table lists around 140,000 clones, about 10% of them singletons. The sample was naive CD4+ T cells from blood. Every receptor here comes from a man aged 18 to 30 in good health.

This clone showed up many times. The V gene is TRBV13, the J gene TRBJ2-2, with 8 bases fitting TRBD1. V lost 3 bases, J lost 6 bases, and 3 bases stayed unmatched. The CDR3 is made up of 14 amino acids. Germline CDR1 reads PRHDT; CDR2 reads FYEKMQ (reference sequence). CDR3 in DNA: TGTGCCAGCAGCTTCAGGGGGCGCTCCGGGGAGCTGTTTTTT. Its translation: CASSFRGRSGELFF.

The chain combines TRBV18 with TRBJ1-1, with a weak D call TRBD1 (5 bases). CDR1 and CDR2 (germline): KGHSH, LQKENI. This CDR3 comprises 17 residues. Trimming pared 0 bases from V and 0 bases from J, leaving 14 bases between. CDR3 protein: CASSPPGTLSMNTEAFF. CDR3 DNA sequence: TGTGCCAGCTCACCACCTGGGACTCTCTCAATGAACACTGAAGCTTTCTTT.

This clone appeared a few times. V usage is TRBV27 and J usage is TRBJ1-2; 7 nucleotides align to TRBD1. V was pared by 2 bases and J by 2 bases, with 5 bases of the junction left unmatched. This CDR3 spans 15 amino acids. Germline assignment: CDR1 MNHEY and CDR2 SMNVEV (reference sequence). CDR3 protein: CASSLEGGQNYGYTF. CDR3 in DNA: TGTGCCAGCAGTTTAGAGGGGGGACAGAACTATGGCTACACCTTC.

The rearrangement uses TRBV28 and TRBJ1-2; 9 bases agree with TRBD1. The CDR3 runs 15 residues. Germline V gene lookup returns CDR1 MDHEN and CDR2 SYDVKM. V lost 3 bases, J lost 1 base, and 3 bases stayed unmatched. The CDR3 spells CASSFPGQGNYGYTF. The CDR3 region has the DNA TGTGCCAGCAGTTTTCCGGGACAGGGTAACTATGGCTACACCTTC.

In this sample, this clone turned up a few times. The rearrangement uses TRBV19 and TRBJ1-4, with TRBD1 as a possible D gene (5 bases). The CDR3 spans 14 residues. Trimming took off 10 bases at V and 0 bases at J, with 12 bases between the two ends. CDR1 and CDR2 from the germline V gene are LNHDA and SQIVND (reference sequence). DNA of the CDR3: TGTGCCACCCTAGGAGGGGCAACTAATGAAAAACTGTTTTTT. Its protein product is CATLGGATNEKLFF. The entire variable domain, with the rest obtained from reference TRBV19 and TRBJ1-4, is as follows: DGGITQSPKYLFRKEGQNVTLSCEQNLNHDAMYWYRQDPGQGLRLIYYSQIVNDFQKGDIAEGYSVSREKKESFPLTVTSAQKNPTAFYLCATLGGATNEKLFFGSGTQLSVL.

The rearrangement uses TRBV27 and TRBJ2-7; 8 bases align to TRBD2. V was clipped by 4 bases and J by 4 bases; unmatched bases: 9. The CDR3 covers 15 residues. Germline values: CDR1 MNHEY, CDR2 SMNVEV (reference sequence). The DNA for the CDR3 is TGTGCCAGCAGTTCTGCCGGGGGGGGCGAATACGAGCAGTACTTC. Translated: CASSSAGGGEYEQYF.

This rearrangement joins TRBV28 to TRBJ1-2; D is uncertain. Trimming took 2 bases from V and 3 from J, leaving 7 bases between them. CDR3 length equals 13 residues. Per germline, CDR1 MDHEN and CDR2 SYDVKM. The CDR3 bases are TGTGCCAGCAGTTTAGTGGCAGACTATGGCTACACCTTC. Protein product: CASSLVADYGYTF.

The gene calls are TRBV11-3 and TRBJ2-3; 7 positions match TRBD2. Per germline, CDR1 SGHNT and CDR2 YENEEA. J lost 4 bases, V lost 3 bases, and 4 bases had no gene match. The length of the CDR3 is 14 residues. The CDR3 coding sequence is TGTGCCAGCAGCTTTGGGGGGGAGTCAGATACGCAGTATTTT. This gives the protein CASSFGGESDTQYF.

This clone has more than one count but fewer than ten. CDR3 in amino acids: CASSPGPTNYEQYF. For the CDR3, the DNA is TGTGCCAGCAGCCCAGGTCCGACAAACTACGAGCAGTACTTC. The V gene is TRBV11-2, the J gene TRBJ2-7; D remains unclear. The CDR3 totals 14 residues. Between the trimmed V and J ends, which lost 5 bases and 3 bases, there was a span of 14 bases. Germline assignment: CDR1 SGHAT and CDR2 FQNNGV.

V usage is TRBV19 and J usage is TRBJ1-5; D unclear. V was pared by 6 bases and J by 5 bases, with 17 bases between. The length of the CDR3 is 15 residues. Germline V CDR1 and CDR2: LNHDA, SQIVND (reference sequence). This CDR3 is CASRPTGEGDQPQHF. In nucleotides, the CDR3 is TGTGCCAGTAGACCGACGGGCGAGGGTGATCAGCCCCAGCATTTT.

This clone has a handful of counts. This chain connects TRBV4-2 to TRBJ2-1; D may be TRBD2 (5 bases). The CDR3 has 14 residues. V was pared by 1 base and J by 6 bases, with 10 bases between. Germline-derived CDR1 and CDR2 are LGHNA and YNFKEQ. CDR3 loop: CASSQVFSGNEQFF. CDR3 in DNA: TGTGCCAGCAGCCAAGTGTTCAGCGGCAATGAGCAGTTCTTC.

This clone was detected a few times. The CDR3 coding sequence is TGTGCCAGCAGACTCGGGACAGGGGGTGAAAAACTGTTTTTT. Its translation is CASRLGTGGEKLFF. The V and J genes are TRBV6-1 and TRBJ1-4, with 11 bases matching TRBD1. CDR3 length equals 14 residues. CDR1 is MNHNS and CDR2 is SASEGT in the germline V gene. Losses at the gene ends were 6 bases for V and 7 bases for J; bases not matched to a gene: 4.

The chain carries TRBV11-2 and TRBJ2-5; 15 nucleotides match TRBD2. With 1 base clipped from V and 5 bases from J, the junction kept 2 bases outside the gene matches. The V gene's germline CDR1 is SGHAT and CDR2 FQNNGV. This CDR3 has 16 amino acids. The CDR3 DNA reads as TGTGCCAGCAGCTTAGGGACTAGCGGGGGGGCTGAGACCCAGTACTTC. This translates into CASSLGTSGGAETQYF.

The rearrangement uses TRBV7-2 and TRBJ1-2; 7 bases line up with TRBD1. Trimming at V came to 1 base and at J to 3 bases, leaving 8 bases not matched to a gene. CDR3 size: 16 residues. Germline lookup yields CDR1 SGHTA and CDR2 FQGNSA. In DNA form, the CDR3 reads TGTGCCAGCAGCTTAGTTGTTGGACAGGTCGACTATGGCTACACCTTC. This codes for CASSLVVGQVDYGYTF.

Of note for this clone: This CDR3 is missing its conserved last phenylalanine or tryptophan, likely due to a read error. The chain joins TRBV19 to TRBJ1-1; tentatively, D is TRBD1 (6 bases). The CDR3 contains 15 residues. Germline values: CDR1 LNHDA, CDR2 SQIVND (reference sequence). The V end was cut by 7 bases, the J end by 0 bases, with 15 bases between. CDR3 nucleotide sequence: TGTGCCAGTACCCCCGACAGGATTATGAACACTGAAGCTTTCCTT. It yields the protein CASTPDRIMNTEAFL.

The chain combines TRBV4-3 with TRBJ2-5; D is possibly TRBD2 (6 bases). CDR3 length: 17 residues. Germline lookup yields CDR1 LGHNA and CDR2 YSLEER. The V end lost 1 base, the J end lost 2 bases, and 17 bases lay between the germline ends. For the CDR3, the DNA is TGCGCCAGCAGCCAAGGCTCGGGACTGGAACGACAAGAGACCCAGTACTTC. Translation: CASSQGSGLERQETQYF.

The chain recombines TRBV28 with TRBJ1-6, with D perhaps TRBD1 (5 bases). Germline CDR1 MDHEN, CDR2 SYDVKM. CDR3 length: 15 residues. Trimming cost V 6 bases and J 9 bases, with 18 bases left between them. DNA for the CDR3: TGTGCCAGCAGGCCCGGGGGAGGGAGCGGTTCACCCCTCCACTTT. Translated, it gives CASRPGGGSGSPLHF.

This clone turned up a few times. The chain employs TRBV4-3 and TRBJ1-2; 8 nucleotides match TRBD1. The V segment lost 1 base and the J segment 4 bases; nucleotides outside the gene matches: 5. Germline V gene sequence: CDR1 LGHNA, CDR2 YSLEER. CDR3 length: 15 residues. The CDR3 protein is CASSQALDRGYGYTF. CDR3 in DNA: TGCGCCAGCAGCCAAGCATTAGACAGGGGCTATGGCTACACCTTC.

This clone was detected a few times. This chain uses TRBV5-4 with TRBJ2-7; TRBD2 matches 7 bases. V shed 3 bases and J 2 bases; nucleotides not matched to a gene: 11. Germline V gene data show CDR1 as SGHNT and CDR2 as YYREEE (reference sequence). There are 16 residues in the CDR3. The CDR3 nucleotides are TGTGCCAGCAGCTCTGGGGGTAGCGGGCCCACCTACGAGCAGTACTTC. This translates into CASSSGGSGPTYEQYF.

This chain joins TRBV6-5 and TRBJ1-1, with D unclear. This CDR3 has 14 residues. Deletions cut 4 bases from V and 1 base from J, with 10 bases between. CDR1 MNHEY and CDR2 SVGAGI come from the germline V gene. In DNA form, the CDR3 reads TGTGCCAGCAGTTTGAGAGGTGGGAACACTGAAGCTTTCTTT. Translated, it gives CASSLRGGNTEAFF.

The chain couples TRBV27 to TRBJ1-5; 8 bases are a match to TRBD1. The ends lost 5 bases at V and 0 bases at J; junction bases unmatched: 6. The CDR3 has 16 amino acids. Looked up from germline, CDR1 is MNHEY and CDR2 is SMNVEV (reference sequence). For the CDR3, the DNA is TGTGCCAGCAGTCCAGGACAGGGCTATAGCAATCAGCCCCAGCATTTT. Encoded protein: CASSPGQGYSNQPQHF.

This clone was detected a few times. V and J are TRBV9 and TRBJ1-5; the D gene is possibly TRBD1 (5 bases). Germline loops: CDR1 SGDLS, CDR2 YYNGEE. This CDR3 contains 15 residues. V was clipped by 0 bases and J by 7 bases, with 14 bases between them. CDR3 DNA sequence: TGTGCCAGCAGCGTAGCTGGGGCTCCCGGACAGCCCCAGCATTTT. Its protein product is CASSVAGAPGQPQHF.

This clone is a singleton in its sample. The V gene is TRBV6-5, the J gene TRBJ2-2; 7 bases are a match to TRBD2. V trimming: 5 bases; J trimming: 0 bases; junction bases outside the gene matches: 3. Per germline, CDR1 MNHEY and CDR2 SVGAGI. The CDR3 runs to 15 residues. CDR3 in amino acids: CASSAAGANTGELFF. The CDR3 DNA is TGTGCCAGCAGTGCCGCGGGGGCGAACACCGGGGAGCTGTTTTTT.

The chain couples TRBV5-1 to TRBJ2-3, with 10 bases that match TRBD2. The CDR3 loop spans 15 amino acids. CDR1 and CDR2 (germline): SGHRS, YFSETQ. The V segment lost 4 bases and the J segment 2 bases; nucleotides outside the gene matches: 4. In nucleotides, the CDR3 is TGCGCCAGCAGCCATGGACTAGCGGCCACAGATACGCAGTATTTT. Translated, it gives CASSHGLAATDTQYF.

This clone came up a few times. The J gene is TRBJ2-7, the V gene TRBV5-1, with 10 bases aligning to TRBD1. Looked up from germline, CDR1 is SGHRS and CDR2 is YFSETQ. With 0 bases clipped from V and 0 bases from J, the junction kept 3 bases outside the gene matches. This CDR3 spans 16 amino acids. The CDR3 reads CASSLVRDRGSYEQYF. The CDR3 DNA sequence: TGCGCCAGCAGCTTGGTCCGGGACAGGGGCTCCTACGAGCAGTACTTC.

This clone was counted a few times. The chain couples TRBV5-4 to TRBJ2-6; 7 bases agree with TRBD1. The CDR3 is made up of 16 amino acids. Germline V gene data show CDR1 as SGHNT and CDR2 as YYREEE (reference sequence). V shed 4 bases, J shed 0 bases, and the junction held 4 bases outside the gene matches. CDR3 in DNA: TGTGCCAGCAGCAGAGGACAGGACTCTGGGGCCAACGTCCTGACTTTC. Translation gives CASSRGQDSGANVLTF. The entire variable domain, with the rest obtained from reference TRBV5-4 and TRBJ2-6, is as follows: ETGVTQSPTHLIKTRGQQVTLRCSSQSGHNTVSWYQQALGQGPQFIFQYYREEENGRGNFPPRFSGLQFPNYSSELNVNALELDDSALYLCASSRGQDSGANVLTFGAGSRLTVL.

The V gene is TRBV4-1, the J gene TRBJ2-1; TRBD1 matches at 8 bases. V lost 0 bases, J lost 7 bases, and 8 bases stayed unmatched. The CDR3 sequence is 16 residues long. Germline assignment: CDR1 MGHRA and CDR2 YSYEKL. CDR3: CASSQEPGQVINEQFF. As DNA, the CDR3 is TGCGCCAGCAGCCAAGAACCGGGACAGGTGATAAATGAGCAGTTCTTC.